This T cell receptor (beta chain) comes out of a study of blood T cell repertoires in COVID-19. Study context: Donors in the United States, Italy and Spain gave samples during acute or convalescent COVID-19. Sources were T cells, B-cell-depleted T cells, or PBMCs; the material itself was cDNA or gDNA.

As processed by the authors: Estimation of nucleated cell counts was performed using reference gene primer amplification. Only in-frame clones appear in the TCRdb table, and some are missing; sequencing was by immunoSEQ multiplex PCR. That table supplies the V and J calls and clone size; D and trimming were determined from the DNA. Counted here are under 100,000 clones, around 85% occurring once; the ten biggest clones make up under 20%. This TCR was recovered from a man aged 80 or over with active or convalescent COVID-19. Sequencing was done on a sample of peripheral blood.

The CDR3: CASSRDRDEKLFF. The CDR3 DNA sequence: TGTGCCAGCTCACGGGACAGAGATGAAAAACTGTTTTTT. This chain connects TRBV18 to TRBJ1-4; 7 bases fit TRBD1. The germline CDR1 and CDR2 sequences are KGHSH and LQKENI. The CDR3 has 13 amino acids. With V trimmed by 4 bases and J by 6 bases, 2 bases remained unmatched. The full variable domain, in which reference TRBV18 and TRBJ1-4 provide the parts outside the CDR3, is NAGVMQNPRHLVRRRGQEARLRCSPMKGHSHVYWYRQLPEEGLKFMVYLQKENIIDESGMPKERFSAEFPKEGPSILRIQQVVRGDSAAYFCASSRDRDEKLFFGSGTQLSVL.